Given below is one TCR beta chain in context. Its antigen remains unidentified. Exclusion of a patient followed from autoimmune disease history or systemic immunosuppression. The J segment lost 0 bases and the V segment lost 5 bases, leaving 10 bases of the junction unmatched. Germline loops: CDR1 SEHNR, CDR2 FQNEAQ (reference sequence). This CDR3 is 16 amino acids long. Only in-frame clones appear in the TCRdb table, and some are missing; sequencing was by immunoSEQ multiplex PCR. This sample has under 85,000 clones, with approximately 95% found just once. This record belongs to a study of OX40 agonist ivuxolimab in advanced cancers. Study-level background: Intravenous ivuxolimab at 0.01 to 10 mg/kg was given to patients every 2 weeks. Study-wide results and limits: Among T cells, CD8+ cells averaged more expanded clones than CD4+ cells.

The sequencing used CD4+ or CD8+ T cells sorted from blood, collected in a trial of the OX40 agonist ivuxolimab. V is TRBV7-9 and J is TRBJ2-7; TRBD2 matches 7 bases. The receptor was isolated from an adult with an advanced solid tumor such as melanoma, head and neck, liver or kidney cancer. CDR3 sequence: CASSQGGGLSSYEQYF. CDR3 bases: TGTGCCAGCAGCCAGGGCGGGGGACTTAGCTCCTACGAGCAGTACTTC.